This T cell receptor (beta chain) was retrieved from a study of cytomegalovirus exposure and HLA in healthy donors. Every donor was a healthy person donating bone marrow. This clone appeared a single time. Its target is not known. Primers: 60 Vbeta forward and 13 Jbeta reverse. Sequencing used immunoSEQ multiplex PCR; TCRdb keeps in-frame clones, though not all of them. Of 110,000 to 150,000 clones listed, about 75% are singletons. The CDR3 is made up of 14 amino acids. Deletions cut 0 bases from V and 1 base from J, with 7 bases between. Germline CDR1 and CDR2: SGHDT and YYEEEE. The study's findings and limits: Follow-up analysis found HLA locus-dependent TCR association rates, highest for DRB1 and lowest for HLA-C.

V is TRBV5-6 and J is TRBJ1-1; D remains ambiguous. The sequenced material came from PBMCs. This TCR was sampled from a man aged 25-45 years in good health and CMV-seronegative. The CDR3 loop reads CASSLGLSNTEAFF. The DNA of the CDR3 is TGTGCCAGCAGCTTGGGACTGTCGAACACTGAAGCTTTCTTT.